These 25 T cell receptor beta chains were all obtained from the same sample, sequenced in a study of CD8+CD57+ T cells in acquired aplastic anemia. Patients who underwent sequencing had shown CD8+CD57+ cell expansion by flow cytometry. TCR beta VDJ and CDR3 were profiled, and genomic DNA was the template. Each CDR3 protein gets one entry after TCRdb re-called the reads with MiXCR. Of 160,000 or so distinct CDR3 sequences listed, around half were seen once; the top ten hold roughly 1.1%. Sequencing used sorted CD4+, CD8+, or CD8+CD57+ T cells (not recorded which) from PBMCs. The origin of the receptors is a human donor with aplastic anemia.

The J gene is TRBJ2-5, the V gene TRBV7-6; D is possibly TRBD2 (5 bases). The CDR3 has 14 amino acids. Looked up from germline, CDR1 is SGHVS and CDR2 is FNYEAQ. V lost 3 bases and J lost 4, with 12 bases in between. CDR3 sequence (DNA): TGTGCCAGCAGCTTGGCTGTAGAGGGAGAGACCCAGTACTTC. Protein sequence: CASSLAVEGETQYF.

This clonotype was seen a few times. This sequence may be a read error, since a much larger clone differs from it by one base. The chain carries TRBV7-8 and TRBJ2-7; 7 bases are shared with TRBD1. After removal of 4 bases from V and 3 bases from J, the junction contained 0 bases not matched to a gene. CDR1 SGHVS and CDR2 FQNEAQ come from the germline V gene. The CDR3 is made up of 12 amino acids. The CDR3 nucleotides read TGTGCCAGCAGCTACAGGGGCTACGAGCAGTACTTC. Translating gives CASSYRGYEQYF.

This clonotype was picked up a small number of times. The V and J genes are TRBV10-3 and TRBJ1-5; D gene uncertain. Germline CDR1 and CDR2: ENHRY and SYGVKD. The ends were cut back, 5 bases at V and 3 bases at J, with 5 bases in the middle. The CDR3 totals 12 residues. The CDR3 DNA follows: TGTGCCATCAGTCCAGTCAATCAGCCCCAGCATTTT. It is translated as CAISPVNQPQHF.

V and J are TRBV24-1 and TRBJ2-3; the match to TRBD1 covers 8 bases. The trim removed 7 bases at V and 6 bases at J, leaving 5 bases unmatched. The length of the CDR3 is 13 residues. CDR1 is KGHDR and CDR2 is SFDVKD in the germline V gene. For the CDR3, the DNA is TGTGCCACCAGCCTGGACAGGGCCGATACGCAGTATTTT. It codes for CATSLDRADTQYF.

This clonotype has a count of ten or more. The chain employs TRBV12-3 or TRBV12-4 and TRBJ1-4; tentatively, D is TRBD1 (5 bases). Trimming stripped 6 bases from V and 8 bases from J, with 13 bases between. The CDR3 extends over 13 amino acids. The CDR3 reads CASSPSGGEKLFF. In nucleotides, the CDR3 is TGTGCCAGCAGCCCATCCGGGGGGGAAAAACTGTTTTTT.

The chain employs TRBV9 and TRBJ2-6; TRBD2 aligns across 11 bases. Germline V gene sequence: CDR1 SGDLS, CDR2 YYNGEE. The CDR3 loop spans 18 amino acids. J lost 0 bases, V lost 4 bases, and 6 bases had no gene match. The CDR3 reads CASSTGLAGSSGANVLTF. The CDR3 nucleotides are TGTGCCAGCAGCACCGGACTAGCGGGCAGCTCTGGGGCCAACGTCCTGACTTTC.

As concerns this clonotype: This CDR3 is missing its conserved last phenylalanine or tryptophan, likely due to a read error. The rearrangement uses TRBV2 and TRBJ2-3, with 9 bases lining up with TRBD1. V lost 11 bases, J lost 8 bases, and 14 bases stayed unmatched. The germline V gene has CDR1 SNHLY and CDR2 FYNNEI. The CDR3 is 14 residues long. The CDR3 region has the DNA TGTGCCGGAACCCGGGACAGGGTTGGCGGTACGCAGTATCTT. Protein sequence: CAGTRDRVGGTQYL.

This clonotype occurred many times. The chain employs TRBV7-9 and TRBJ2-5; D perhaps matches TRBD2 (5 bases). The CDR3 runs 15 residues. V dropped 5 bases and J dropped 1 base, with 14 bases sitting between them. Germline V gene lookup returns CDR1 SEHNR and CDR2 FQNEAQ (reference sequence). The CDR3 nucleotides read TGTGCCAGCAGCCTAGAGGGTACAGTCCAAGAGACCCAGTACTTC. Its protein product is CASSLEGTVQETQYF. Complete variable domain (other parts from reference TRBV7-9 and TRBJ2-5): DTGVSQNPRHKITKRGQNVTFRCDPISEHNRLYWYRQTLGQGPEFLTYFQNEAQLEKSRLLSDRFSAERPKGSFSTLEIQRTEQGDSAMYLCASSLEGTVQETQYFGPGTRLLVL.

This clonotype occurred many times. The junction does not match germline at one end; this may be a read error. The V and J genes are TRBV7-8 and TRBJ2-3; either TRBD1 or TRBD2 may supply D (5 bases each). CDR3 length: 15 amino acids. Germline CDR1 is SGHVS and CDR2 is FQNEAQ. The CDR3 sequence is CASNLLGPGGDTQYF. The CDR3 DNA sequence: TGTGCCAGCAACTTATTGGGACCTGGCGGGGATACGCAGTATTTT.

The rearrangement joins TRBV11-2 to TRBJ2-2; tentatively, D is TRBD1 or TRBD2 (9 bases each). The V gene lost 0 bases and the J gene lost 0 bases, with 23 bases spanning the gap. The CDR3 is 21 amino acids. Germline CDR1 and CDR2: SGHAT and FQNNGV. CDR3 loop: CASSLDRPLAGQGANTGELFF. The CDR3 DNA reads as TGTGCCAGCAGCTTAGATCGTCCGCTAGCGGGACAGGGTGCGAACACCGGGGAGCTGTTTTTT.

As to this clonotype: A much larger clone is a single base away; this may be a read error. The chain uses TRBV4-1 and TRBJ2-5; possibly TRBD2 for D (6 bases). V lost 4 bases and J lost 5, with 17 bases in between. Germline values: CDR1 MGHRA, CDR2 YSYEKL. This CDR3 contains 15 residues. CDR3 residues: CASSLLVGGSETQYF. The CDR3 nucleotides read TGCGCCAGCAGCCTTCTAGTGGGGGGATCTGAGACCCAGTACTTC.

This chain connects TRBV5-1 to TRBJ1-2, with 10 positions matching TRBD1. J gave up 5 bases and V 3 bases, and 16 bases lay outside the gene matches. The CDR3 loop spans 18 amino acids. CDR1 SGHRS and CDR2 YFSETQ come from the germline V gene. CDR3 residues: CASSSLPGTGELEYGYTF. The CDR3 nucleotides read TGCGCCAGCAGCTCGCTACCCGGGACAGGGGAATTGGAGTATGGCTACACCTTC.

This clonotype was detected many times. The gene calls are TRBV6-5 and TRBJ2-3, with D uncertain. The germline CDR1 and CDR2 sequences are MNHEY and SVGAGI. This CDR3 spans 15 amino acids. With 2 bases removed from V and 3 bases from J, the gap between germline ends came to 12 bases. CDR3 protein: CASSYRAGGTDTQYF. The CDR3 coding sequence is TGTGCCAGCAGTTACCGTGCCGGTGGAACAGATACGCAGTATTTT.

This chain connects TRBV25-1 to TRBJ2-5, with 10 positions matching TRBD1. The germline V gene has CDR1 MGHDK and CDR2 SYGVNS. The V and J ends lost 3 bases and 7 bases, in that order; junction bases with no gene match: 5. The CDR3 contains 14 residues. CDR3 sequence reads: CASSETGGDGTQYF. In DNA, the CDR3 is TGTGCCAGCAGTGAGACAGGGGGCGATGGGACCCAGTACTTC. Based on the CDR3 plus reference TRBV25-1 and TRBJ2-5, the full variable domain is EADIYQTPRYLVIGTGKKITLECSQTMGHDKMYWYQQDPGMELHLIHYSYGVNSTEKGDLSSESTVSRIRTEHFPLTLESARPSHTSQYLCASSETGGDGTQYFGPGTRLLVL.

In DNA form, the CDR3 reads TGCGCCAGCAGTGAGGGACAGGGAAACTATGGCTACACCTTC. It is translated as CASSEGQGNYGYTF. V is TRBV10-2 and J is TRBJ1-2, with 8 bases fitting TRBD1. The CDR3 sequence is 14 residues long. Germline-derived CDR1 and CDR2 are WSHSY and SAAADI. The ends lost 2 bases at V and 2 bases at J; junction bases unmatched: 1.

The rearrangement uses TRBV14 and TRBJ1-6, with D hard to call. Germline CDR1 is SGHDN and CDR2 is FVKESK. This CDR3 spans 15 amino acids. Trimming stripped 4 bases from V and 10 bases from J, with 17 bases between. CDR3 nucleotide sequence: TGTGCCAGCAGCCTAACCGGAGAAGGTTGGTCACCCCTCCACTTT. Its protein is CASSLTGEGWSPLHF.

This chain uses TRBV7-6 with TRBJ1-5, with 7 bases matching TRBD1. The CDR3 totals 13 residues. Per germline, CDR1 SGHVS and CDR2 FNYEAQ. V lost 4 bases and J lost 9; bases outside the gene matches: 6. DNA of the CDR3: TGTGCCAGCAGCTCACAGGGGTCGACGCCCCAGCATTTT. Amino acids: CASSSQGSTPQHF.

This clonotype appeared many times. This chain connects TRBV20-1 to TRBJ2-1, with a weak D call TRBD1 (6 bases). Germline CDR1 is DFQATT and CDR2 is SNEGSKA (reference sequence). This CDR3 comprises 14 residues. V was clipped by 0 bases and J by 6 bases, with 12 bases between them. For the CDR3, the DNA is TGCAGTGCTAGAGATCCGGGGACAACCAATGAGCAGTTCTTC. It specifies CSARDPGTTNEQFF.

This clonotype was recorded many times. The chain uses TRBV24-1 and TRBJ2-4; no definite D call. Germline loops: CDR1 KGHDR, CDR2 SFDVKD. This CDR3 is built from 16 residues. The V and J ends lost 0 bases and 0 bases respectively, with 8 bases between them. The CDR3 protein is CATSDLGRLAKNIQYF. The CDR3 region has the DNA TGTGCCACCAGTGATTTGGGACGCCTAGCCAAAAACATTCAGTACTTC.

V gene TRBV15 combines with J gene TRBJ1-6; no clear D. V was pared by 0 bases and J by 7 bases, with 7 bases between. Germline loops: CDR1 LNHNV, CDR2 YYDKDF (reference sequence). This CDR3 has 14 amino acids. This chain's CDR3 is CATSRDLRNSPLHF. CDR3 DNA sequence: TGTGCCACCAGCAGAGATCTAAGAAATTCACCCCTCCACTTT.

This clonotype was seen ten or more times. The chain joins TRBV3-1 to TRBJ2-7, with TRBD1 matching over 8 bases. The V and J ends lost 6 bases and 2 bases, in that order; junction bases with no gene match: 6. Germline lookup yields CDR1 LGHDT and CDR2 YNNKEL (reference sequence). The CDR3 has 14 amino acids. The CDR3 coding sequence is TGTGCCAGCAGACGACAGGGGTCAACCTACGAGCAGTACTTC. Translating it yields CASRRQGSTYEQYF.

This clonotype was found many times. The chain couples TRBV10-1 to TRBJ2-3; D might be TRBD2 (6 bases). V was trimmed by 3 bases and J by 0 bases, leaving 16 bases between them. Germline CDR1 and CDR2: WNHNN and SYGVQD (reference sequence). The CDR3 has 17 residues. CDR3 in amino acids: CASSDFPTGVSTDTQYF. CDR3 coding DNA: TGCGCCAGCAGTGACTTCCCTACGGGGGTGAGCACAGATACGCAGTATTTT.

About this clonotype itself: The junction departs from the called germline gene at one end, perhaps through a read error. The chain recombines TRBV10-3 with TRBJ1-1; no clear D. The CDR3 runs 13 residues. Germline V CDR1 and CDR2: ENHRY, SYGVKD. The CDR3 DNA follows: TGTACCTCCGTTAGCCAAGTGAACACCGAAGCTTTCTTT. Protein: CTSVSQVNTEAFF.

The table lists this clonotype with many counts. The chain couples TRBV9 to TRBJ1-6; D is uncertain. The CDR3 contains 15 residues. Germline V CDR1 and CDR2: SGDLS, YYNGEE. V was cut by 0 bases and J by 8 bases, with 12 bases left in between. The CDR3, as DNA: TGTGCCAGCAGCGTAGAAGGAGGGTCAGATTCACCCCTCCACTTT. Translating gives CASSVEGGSDSPLHF.

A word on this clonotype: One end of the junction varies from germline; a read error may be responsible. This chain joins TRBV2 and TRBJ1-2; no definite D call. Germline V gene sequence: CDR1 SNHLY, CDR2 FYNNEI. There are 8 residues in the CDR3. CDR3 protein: CASSLIKF. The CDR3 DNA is TGTGCCAGCAGCTTAATCAAATTC.